Below, 8 T cell receptor beta chains from the same sample are listed, as sequenced in a study of CD8 T cells in Susac syndrome. After extraction with the RNeasy kit, roughly 0.45 to 1 ug of the RNA was reverse transcribed using random hexamers. TCRdb redid the calling of the immunoSEQ multiplex PCR reads with MiXCR, one entry per CDR3 protein. The sample lists 92,000 or so distinct CDR3 sequences, about 95% occurring once. The sequencing sample was made of CD8+ T cells from PBMCs. All receptors derive from a human donor with Susac syndrome.

The chain links TRBV20-1 to TRBJ2-7; D possibly uses TRBD1 or TRBD2 (5 bases each). There are 15 residues in the CDR3. Trimming left V 0 bases short and J 2 bases short, with 14 bases between. Germline CDR1 is DFQATT and CDR2 is SNEGSKA (reference sequence). The CDR3: CSARDRAGSTYEQYF. The CDR3 DNA reads as TGCAGTGCTAGAGATAGGGCAGGGAGTACCTACGAGCAGTACTTC.

J is TRBJ1-1 and V is TRBV11-3; no clear D. The germline CDR1 and CDR2 sequences are SGHNT and YENEEA. The CDR3 runs 14 residues. Trimming stripped 5 bases from V and 3 bases from J, with 13 bases between. The CDR3 reads CASSLDPSYTEAFF. The DNA for the CDR3 is TGTGCCAGCAGCCTCGACCCCTCGTACACTGAAGCTTTCTTT.

This sequence joins TRBV15 and TRBJ2-3; D remains ambiguous. This CDR3 comprises 15 residues. The ends were cut back, 4 bases at V and 2 bases at J, with 13 bases in the middle. Germline values: CDR1 LNHNV, CDR2 YYDKDF (reference sequence). This chain's CDR3 is CATSKPLRPTDTQYF. CDR3 coding DNA: TGTGCCACCAGCAAACCCCTAAGGCCCACAGATACGCAGTATTTT.

The chain is built from TRBV20-1 and TRBJ1-2; no firm D call. The CDR3 is 13 residues long. CDR1 and CDR2 from the germline V gene are DFQATT and SNEGSKA (reference sequence). The germline V and J ends were trimmed by 3 bases and 4 bases, with 12 bases remaining between them. CDR3 sequence reads: CSARLPRSYGYTF. The CDR3 DNA reads as TGCAGTGCTAGGCTCCCCAGGAGCTATGGCTACACCTTC.

This chain connects TRBV9 to TRBJ2-1; D is undetermined. CDR1 and CDR2 (germline): SGDLS, YYNGEE. The V end lost 0 bases, the J end lost 5 bases, and 6 bases lay between the germline ends. The CDR3 covers 13 residues. CDR3 protein: CASSVGIDNEQFF. The CDR3 coding sequence is TGTGCCAGCAGCGTAGGAATTGACAATGAGCAGTTCTTC. Full variable domain (outside the CDR3, taken from reference TRBV9 and TRBJ2-1): DSGVTQTPKHLITATGQRVTLRCSPRSGDLSVYWYQQSLDQGLQFLIQYYNGEERAKGNILERFSAQQFPDLHSELNLSSLELGDSALYFCASSVGIDNEQFFGPGTRLTVL.

This chain uses TRBV12-3 or TRBV12-4 with TRBJ2-5; no firm D call. V lost 5 bases, J lost 4 bases, and 11 bases lay in between. The CDR3 contains 13 residues. The CDR3 loop reads CASSPRMRETQYF. The CDR3 DNA reads TGTGCCAGCAGTCCCCGGATGAGAGAGACCCAGTACTTC.

The chain recombines TRBV6-4 with TRBJ1-5; 7 bases are shared with TRBD1. Losses at the gene ends were 9 bases for V and 0 bases for J; bases not matched to a gene: 5. The germline V gene encodes CDR1 MRHNA and CDR2 SNTAGT. The CDR3 extends over 14 amino acids. This chain's CDR3 is CASRGQSSNQPQHF. The CDR3 coding sequence is TGTGCCAGTAGGGGACAGAGTAGCAATCAGCCCCAGCATTTT.

V gene TRBV11-3 combines with J gene TRBJ2-5, with D perhaps matching TRBD2 (6 bases). V lost 1 base to trimming and J lost 3 bases, with 6 bases between them. Germline V gene sequence: CDR1 SGHNT, CDR2 YENEEA. This CDR3 comprises 13 residues. In nucleotides, the CDR3 is TGTGCCAGCAGCTTAGGGGAGGAAGAGACCCAGTACTTC. Translated, it gives CASSLGEEETQYF.